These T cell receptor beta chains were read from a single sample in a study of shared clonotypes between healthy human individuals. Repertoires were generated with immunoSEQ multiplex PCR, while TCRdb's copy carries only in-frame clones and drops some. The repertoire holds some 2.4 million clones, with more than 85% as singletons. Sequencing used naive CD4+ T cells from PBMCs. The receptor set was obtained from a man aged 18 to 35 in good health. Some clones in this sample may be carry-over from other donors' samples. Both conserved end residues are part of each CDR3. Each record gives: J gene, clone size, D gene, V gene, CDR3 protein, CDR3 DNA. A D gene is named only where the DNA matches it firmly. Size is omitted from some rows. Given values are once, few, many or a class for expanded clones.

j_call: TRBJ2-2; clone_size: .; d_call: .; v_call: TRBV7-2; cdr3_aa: CASSSTPGSTGELFF; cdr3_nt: TGTGCCAGCAGCAGCACGCCAGGGAGCACCGGGGAGCTGTTTTTT
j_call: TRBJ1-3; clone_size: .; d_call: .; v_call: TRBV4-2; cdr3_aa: CASSPDGNTIYF; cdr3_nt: TGTGCCAGCAGCCCGGATGGGAACACCATATATTTT
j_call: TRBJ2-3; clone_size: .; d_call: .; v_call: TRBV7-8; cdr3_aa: CASSSGTDTQYF; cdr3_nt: TGTGCCAGCAGCTCCGGCACAGATACGCAGTATTTT
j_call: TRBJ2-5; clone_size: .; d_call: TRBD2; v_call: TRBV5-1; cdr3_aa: CASRRFAGGRETQYF; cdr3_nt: TGCGCCAGCAGGCGTTTCGCGGGAGGCCGGGAGACCCAGTACTTC
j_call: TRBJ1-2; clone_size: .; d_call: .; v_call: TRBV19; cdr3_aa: CASSTSGTGYGYTF; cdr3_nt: TGTGCCAGTAGTACCTCCGGGACGGGCTATGGCTACACCTTC
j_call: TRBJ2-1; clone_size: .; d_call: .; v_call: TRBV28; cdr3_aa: CASSLRDIHNEQFF; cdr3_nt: TGTGCCAGCAGTTTAAGGGACATTCACAATGAGCAGTTCTTC
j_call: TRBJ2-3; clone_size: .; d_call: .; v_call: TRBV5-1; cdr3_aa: CASSQGPAGTNTDTQYF; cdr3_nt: TGCGCCAGCAGCCAGGGGCCAGCGGGAACGAACACAGATACGCAGTATTTT
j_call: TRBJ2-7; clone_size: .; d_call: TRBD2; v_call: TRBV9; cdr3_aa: CASSPFGGGGSYEQYF; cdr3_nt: TGTGCCAGCAGCCCATTTGGGGGGGGAGGCTCCTACGAGCAGTACTTC
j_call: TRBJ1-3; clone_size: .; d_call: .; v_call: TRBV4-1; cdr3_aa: CASSQAGSGSGNTIYF; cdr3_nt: TGCGCCAGCAGCCAGGCGGGGTCGGGCTCTGGAAACACCATATATTTT
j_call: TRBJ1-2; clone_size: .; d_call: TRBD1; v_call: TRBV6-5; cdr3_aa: CAKQRDRGFYGYTF; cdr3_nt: TGTGCAAAACAACGGGACAGGGGATTCTATGGCTACACCTTC
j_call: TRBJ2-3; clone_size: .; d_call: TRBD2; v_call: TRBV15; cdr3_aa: CATSSGGRGSTDTQYF; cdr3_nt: TGTGCCACCAGCAGTGGCGGGAGGGGGAGCACAGATACGCAGTATTTT
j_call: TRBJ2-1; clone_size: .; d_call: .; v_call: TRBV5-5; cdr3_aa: CASSLASRGRDPYEQFF; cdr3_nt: TGTGCCAGCAGCTTGGCCAGCCGGGGCAGGGACCCGTATGAGCAGTTCTTC
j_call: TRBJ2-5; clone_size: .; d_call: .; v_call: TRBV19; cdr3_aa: CASSIQRGQETQYF; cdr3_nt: TGTGCCAGTAGTATTCAGCGAGGACAAGAGACCCAGTACTTC
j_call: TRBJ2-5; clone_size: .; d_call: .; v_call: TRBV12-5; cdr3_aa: CASGRSGEETQYF; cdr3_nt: TGTGCTAGTGGAAGGAGTGGGGAAGAGACCCAGTACTTC
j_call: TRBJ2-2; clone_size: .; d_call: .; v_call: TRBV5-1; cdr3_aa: CASSSRGTGELFF; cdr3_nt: TGCGCCAGCAGCAGCAGGGGCACCGGGGAGCTGTTTTTT
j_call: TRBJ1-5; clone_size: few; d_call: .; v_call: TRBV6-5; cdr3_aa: CASSYTSGLNQPQHF; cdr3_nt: TGTGCCAGCAGTTACACGTCGGGACTAAATCAGCCCCAGCATTTT
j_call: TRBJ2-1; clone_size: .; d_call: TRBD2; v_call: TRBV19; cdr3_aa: CASSRLAGSYNEQFF; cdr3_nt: TGTGCCAGTAGTCGACTAGCAGGCTCCTACAATGAGCAGTTCTTC
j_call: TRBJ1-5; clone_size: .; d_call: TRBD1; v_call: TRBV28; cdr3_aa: CASSLTGQGRSNQPQHF; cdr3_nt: TGTGCCAGCAGTCTCACGGGACAGGGTAGAAGCAATCAGCCCCAGCATTTT
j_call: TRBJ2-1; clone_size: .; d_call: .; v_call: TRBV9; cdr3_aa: CASSVEGGSYNEQFF; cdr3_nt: TGTGCCAGCAGCGTAGAGGGGGGCTCGTACAATGAGCAGTTCTTC
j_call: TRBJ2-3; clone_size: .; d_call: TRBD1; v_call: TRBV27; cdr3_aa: CASSPTGFGPDTQYF; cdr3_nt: TGTGCCAGCAGCCCGACAGGGTTTGGCCCAGATACGCAGTATTTT
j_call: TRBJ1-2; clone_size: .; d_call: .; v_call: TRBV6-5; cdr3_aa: CASRITAGVWSYTF; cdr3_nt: TGTGCCAGCAGGATTACCGCGGGCGTATGGAGCTACACCTTC
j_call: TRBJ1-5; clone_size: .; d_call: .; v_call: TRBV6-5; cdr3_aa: CASSYGRNQPQHF; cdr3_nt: TGTGCCAGCAGTTACGGGCGCAATCAGCCCCAGCATTTT
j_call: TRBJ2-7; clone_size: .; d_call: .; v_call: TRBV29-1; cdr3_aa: CSARGAGQNEQYF; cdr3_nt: TGCAGCGCCCGCGGGGCAGGACAAAACGAGCAGTACTTC
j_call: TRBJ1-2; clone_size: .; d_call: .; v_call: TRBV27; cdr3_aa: CASSFYGPYGYTF; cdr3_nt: TGTGCCAGCAGTTTCTACGGCCCCTACGGCTACACCTTC
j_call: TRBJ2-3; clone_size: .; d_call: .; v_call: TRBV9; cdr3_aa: CASSASGRIGTDTQYF; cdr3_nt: TGTGCCAGCAGCGCATCGGGACGGATAGGCACAGATACGCAGTATTTT
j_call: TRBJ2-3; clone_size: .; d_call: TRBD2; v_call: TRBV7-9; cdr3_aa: CASSLARLAGGRTVDTQYF; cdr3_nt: TGTGCCAGCAGCTTAGCGCGGCTAGCGGGAGGACGAACGGTAGATACGCAGTATTTT
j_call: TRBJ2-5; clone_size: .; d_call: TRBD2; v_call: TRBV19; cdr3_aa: CASSRTSGGGETQYF; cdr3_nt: TGTGCCAGTAGTAGGACTAGCGGAGGAGGAGAGACCCAGTACTTC
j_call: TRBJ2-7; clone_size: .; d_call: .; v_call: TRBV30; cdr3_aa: CAWSGVGYEQYF; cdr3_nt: TGTGCCTGGAGTGGAGTTGGGTACGAGCAGTACTTC
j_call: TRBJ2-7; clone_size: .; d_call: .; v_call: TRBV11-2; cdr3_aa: CASSLVSRTYEQYF; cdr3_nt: TGTGCCAGCAGCTTAGTGAGCAGGACCTACGAGCAGTACTTC